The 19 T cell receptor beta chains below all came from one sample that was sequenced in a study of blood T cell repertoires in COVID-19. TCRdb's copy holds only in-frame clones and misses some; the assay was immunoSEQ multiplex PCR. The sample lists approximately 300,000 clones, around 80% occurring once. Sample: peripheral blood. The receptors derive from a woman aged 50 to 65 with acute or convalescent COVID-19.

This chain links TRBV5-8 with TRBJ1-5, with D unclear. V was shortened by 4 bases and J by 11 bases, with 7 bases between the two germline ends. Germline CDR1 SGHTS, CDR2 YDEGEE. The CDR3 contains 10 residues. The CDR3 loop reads CASSLRAQHF. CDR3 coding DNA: TGTGCCAGCAGCCTAAGAGCCCAGCATTTT.

The CDR3 nucleotides are TGTGCCAGCAGCGTGGCTACTCTAGCGGGAGGGGACGAGCAGTACTTC. Translated: CASSVATLAGGDEQYF. The chain is built from TRBV13 and TRBJ2-7; 12 positions match TRBD2. This CDR3 comprises 16 residues. V gave up 5 bases and J gave up 5 bases; unmatched junction bases: 10. Germline loops: CDR1 PRHDT, CDR2 FYEKMQ (reference sequence).

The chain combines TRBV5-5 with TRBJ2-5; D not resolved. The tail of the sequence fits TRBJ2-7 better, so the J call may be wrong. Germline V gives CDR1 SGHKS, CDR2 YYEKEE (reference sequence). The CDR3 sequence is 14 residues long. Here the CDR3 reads CASSLNDNSYEQYF. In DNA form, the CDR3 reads TGTGCCAGCAGCTTGAACGACAACTCCTACGAGCAGTACTTC.

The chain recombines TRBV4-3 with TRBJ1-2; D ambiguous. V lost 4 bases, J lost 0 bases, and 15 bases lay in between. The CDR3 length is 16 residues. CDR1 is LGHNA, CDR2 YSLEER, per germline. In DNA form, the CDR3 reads TGCGCCAGCAGCCCCCAATGGGCCGAAACTAACTATGGCTACACCTTC. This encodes CASSPQWAETNYGYTF.

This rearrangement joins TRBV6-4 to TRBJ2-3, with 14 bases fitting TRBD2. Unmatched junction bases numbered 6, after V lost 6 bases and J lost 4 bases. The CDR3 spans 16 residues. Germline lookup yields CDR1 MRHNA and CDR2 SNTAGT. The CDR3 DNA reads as TGTGCCAGCAGCGAGGGGACTAGCGGGGGCTCAGATACGCAGTATTTT. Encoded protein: CASSEGTSGGSDTQYF.

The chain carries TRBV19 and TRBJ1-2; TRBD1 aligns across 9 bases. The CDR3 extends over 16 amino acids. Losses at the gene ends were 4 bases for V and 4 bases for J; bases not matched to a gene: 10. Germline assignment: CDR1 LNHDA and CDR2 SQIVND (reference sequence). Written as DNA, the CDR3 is TGTGCCAGTAGTACCACTTGGACAGGGGCAGGCTATGGCTACACCTTC. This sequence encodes CASSTTWTGAGYGYTF. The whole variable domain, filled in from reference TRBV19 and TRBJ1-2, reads DGGITQSPKYLFRKEGQNVTLSCEQNLNHDAMYWYRQDPGQGLRLIYYSQIVNDFQKGDIAEGYSVSREKKESFPLTVTSAQKNPTAFYLCASSTTWTGAGYGYTFGSGTRLTVV.

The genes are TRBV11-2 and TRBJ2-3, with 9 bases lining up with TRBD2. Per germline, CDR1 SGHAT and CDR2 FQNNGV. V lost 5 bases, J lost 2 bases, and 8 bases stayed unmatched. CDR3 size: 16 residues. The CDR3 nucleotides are TGTGCCAGCAGCATGGGAAGCGGGAGGATCACAGATACGCAGTATTTT. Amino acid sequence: CASSMGSGRITDTQYF.

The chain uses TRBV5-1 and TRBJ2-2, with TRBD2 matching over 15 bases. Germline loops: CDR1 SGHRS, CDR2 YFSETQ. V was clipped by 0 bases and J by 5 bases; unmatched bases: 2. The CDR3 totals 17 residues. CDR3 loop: CASSLVGLAGGTGELFF. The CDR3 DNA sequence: TGCGCCAGCAGCTTGGTCGGACTAGCGGGGGGGACCGGGGAGCTGTTTTTT.

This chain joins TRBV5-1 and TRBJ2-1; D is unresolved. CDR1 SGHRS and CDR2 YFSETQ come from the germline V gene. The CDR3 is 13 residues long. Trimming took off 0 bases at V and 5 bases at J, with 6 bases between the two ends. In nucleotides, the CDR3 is TGCGCCAGCAGCTTGGTCCGGGACAATGAGCAGTTCTTC. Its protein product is CASSLVRDNEQFF.

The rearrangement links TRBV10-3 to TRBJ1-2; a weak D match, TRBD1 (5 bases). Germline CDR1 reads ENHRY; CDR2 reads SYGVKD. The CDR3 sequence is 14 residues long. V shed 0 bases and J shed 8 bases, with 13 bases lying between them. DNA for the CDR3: TGTGCCATCAGTGAGTCGGGCAGGGAGGAAGGCTACACCTTC. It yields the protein CAISESGREEGYTF.

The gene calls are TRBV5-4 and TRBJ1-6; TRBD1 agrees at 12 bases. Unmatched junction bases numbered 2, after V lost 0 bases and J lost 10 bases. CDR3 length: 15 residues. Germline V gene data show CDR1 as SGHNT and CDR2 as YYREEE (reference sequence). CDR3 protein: CASSLAGTGGSPLHF. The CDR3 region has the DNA TGTGCCAGCAGCTTGGCCGGGACAGGGGGCTCACCCCTCCACTTT.

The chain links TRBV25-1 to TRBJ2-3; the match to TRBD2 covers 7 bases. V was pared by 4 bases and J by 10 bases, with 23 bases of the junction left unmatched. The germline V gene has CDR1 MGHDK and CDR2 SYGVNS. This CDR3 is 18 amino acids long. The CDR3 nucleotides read TGTGCCAGCAGTGTTCGTGGACCGATACTAGCGTCCTTAGGCGCGCAGTATTTT. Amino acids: CASSVRGPILASLGAQYF.

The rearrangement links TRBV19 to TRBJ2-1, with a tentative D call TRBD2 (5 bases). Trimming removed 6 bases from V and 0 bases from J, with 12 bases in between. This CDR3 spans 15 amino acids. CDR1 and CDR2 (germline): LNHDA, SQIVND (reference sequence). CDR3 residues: CASSTSGSSYNEQFF. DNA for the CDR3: TGTGCCAGTAGCACCAGTGGGAGCTCCTACAATGAGCAGTTCTTC.

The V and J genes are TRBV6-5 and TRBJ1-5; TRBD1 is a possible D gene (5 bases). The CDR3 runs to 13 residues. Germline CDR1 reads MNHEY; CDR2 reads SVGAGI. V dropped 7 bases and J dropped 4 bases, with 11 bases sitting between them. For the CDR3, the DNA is TGTGCCAGCACGAGTTCAGGGAATCAGCCCCAGCATTTT. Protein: CASTSSGNQPQHF.

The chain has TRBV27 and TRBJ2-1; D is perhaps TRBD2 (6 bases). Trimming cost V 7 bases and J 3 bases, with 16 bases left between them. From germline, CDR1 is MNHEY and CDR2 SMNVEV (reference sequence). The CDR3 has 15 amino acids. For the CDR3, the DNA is TGTGCCAGCACCCCCGTTGGAGCGGGCTACAATGAGCAGTTCTTC. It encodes CASTPVGAGYNEQFF.

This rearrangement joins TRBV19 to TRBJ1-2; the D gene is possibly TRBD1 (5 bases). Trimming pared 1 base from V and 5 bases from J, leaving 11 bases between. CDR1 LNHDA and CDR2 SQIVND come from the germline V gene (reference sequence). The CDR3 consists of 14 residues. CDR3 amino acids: CASSIGQGGYGYTF. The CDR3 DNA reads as TGTGCCAGTAGTATAGGCCAGGGAGGATATGGCTACACCTTC.

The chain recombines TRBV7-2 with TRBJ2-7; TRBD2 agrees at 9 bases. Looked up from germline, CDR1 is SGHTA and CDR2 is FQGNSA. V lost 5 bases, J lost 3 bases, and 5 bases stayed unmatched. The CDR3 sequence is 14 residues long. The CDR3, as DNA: TGTGCCAGCAGCCCCTCAGCGGGAGGCTACGAGCAGTACTTC. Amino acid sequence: CASSPSAGGYEQYF.

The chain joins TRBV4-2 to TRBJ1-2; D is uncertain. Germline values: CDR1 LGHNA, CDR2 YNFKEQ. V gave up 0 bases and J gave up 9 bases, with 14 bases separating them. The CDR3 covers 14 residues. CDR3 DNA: TGTGCCAGCAGCCAAGATAGGTCAGAGAGGAGCTACACCTTC. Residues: CASSQDRSERSYTF.

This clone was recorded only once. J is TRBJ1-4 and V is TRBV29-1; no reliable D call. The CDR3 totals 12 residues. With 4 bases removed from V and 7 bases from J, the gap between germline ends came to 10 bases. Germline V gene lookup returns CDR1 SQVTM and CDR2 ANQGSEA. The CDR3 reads CSVAGELEKLFF. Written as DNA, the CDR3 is TGCAGCGTTGCCGGGGAACTTGAAAAACTGTTTTTT.